Following are 21 T cell receptor beta chains from one sample sequenced in a study of patients and donors after allogeneic stem cell transplantation. TCRdb independently ran MiXCR on the RT-PCR reads; one entry per CDR3 protein. Of about a million distinct CDR3 sequences in the sample, approximately 19% are singletons; the top ten hold about 6%. Sequencing was carried out using blood, either unsorted or a sorted T cell fraction (not recorded which). These receptors all stem from a human donor who was either an allogeneic HSCT recipient or a stem cell or donor lymphocyte infusion donor (not recorded which). It is not recorded whose cells these are; they may come from a transplant donor.

A few counts support this clonotype. V and J are TRBV7-2 and TRBJ2-7, with D unclear. V lost 5 bases to trimming and J lost 12 bases, with 11 bases between them. The CDR3 contains 10 residues. Germline V lookup: CDR1 SGHTA, CDR2 FQGNSA. This CDR3 is CASSPPPAYF. Here the CDR3 DNA reads TGTGCCAGCAGCCCCCCACCCGCGTACTTC.

CDR3 in DNA: TGCAGTGCTAGAGCCTCCATGGGGCGGGAGGGTATAAATACGCAGTATTTT. This sequence encodes CSARASMGREGINTQYF. The J gene is TRBJ2-3, the V gene TRBV20-1; 9 nucleotides align to TRBD2. After removal of 1 base from V and 7 bases from J, the junction contained 15 bases not matched to a gene. The CDR3 has 17 residues. The V gene's germline CDR1 is DFQATT and CDR2 SNEGSKA (reference sequence).

This clonotype occurred many times. The V gene is TRBV15, the J gene TRBJ2-1, with a tentative D call TRBD2 (6 bases). CDR3 size: 15 residues. The germline gives CDR1 LNHNV, CDR2 YYDKDF (reference sequence). V dropped 4 bases and J dropped 4 bases, with 14 bases sitting between them. Here the CDR3 DNA reads TGTGCCACCAGCACCTCCTGGGGGGAATACAATGAGCAGTTCTTC. Translating it yields CATSTSWGEYNEQFF.

Turning to this clonotype: At one end the junction does not follow the germline gene, possibly because of a read error. The chain has TRBV5-6 and TRBJ1-1, with 8 nucleotides matching TRBD1. CDR3 length: 14 residues. Germline V gives CDR1 SGHDT, CDR2 YYEEEE. The CDR3 region has the DNA TGTGCCAGCAGCTTGAACAGGGGGAACGCTGAAGCTTTCTTT. Its translation is CASSLNRGNAEAFF.

The V and J genes are TRBV7-9 and TRBJ1-1, with D maybe TRBD1 (5 bases). There are 12 residues in the CDR3. Trimming pared 5 bases from V and 7 bases from J, leaving 11 bases between. Germline lookup yields CDR1 SEHNR and CDR2 FQNEAQ (reference sequence). CDR3 protein: CASSEGTLEAFF. CDR3 DNA sequence: TGTGCCAGCAGCGAAGGGACTCTTGAAGCTTTCTTT.

This clonotype was seen a few times. V gene TRBV2 combines with J gene TRBJ1-2; D perhaps matches TRBD1 (5 bases). This CDR3 is 15 amino acids long. V lost 1 base, J lost 5 bases, and 14 bases lay in between. CDR1 SNHLY and CDR2 FYNNEI come from the germline V gene. Written as DNA, the CDR3 is TGTGCCAGCAGTGAAGGTCAGGGAGATGGTTATGGCTACACCTTC. It specifies CASSEGQGDGYGYTF.

In its sample, this clonotype was seen many times. This chain connects TRBV6-1 to TRBJ2-7; D gene uncertain. The CDR3 contains 14 residues. CDR1 MNHNS and CDR2 SASEGT come from the germline V gene. With 6 bases removed from V and 6 bases from J, the gap between germline ends came to 18 bases. CDR3 nucleotides: TGTGCCAGCAGCCCGACCGGGCAGGCCTTCGAGCAGTACTTC. It translates to CASSPTGQAFEQYF.

The chain carries TRBV2 and TRBJ1-5; tentatively, D is TRBD1 (5 bases). Trimming took off 8 bases at V and 1 base at J, with 18 bases between the two ends. Germline CDR1 is SNHLY and CDR2 is FYNNEI. The CDR3 consists of 16 residues. For the CDR3, the DNA is TGTGCCAGCGGAGGAGTGGGGGGAAGGAGCAATCAGCCCCAGCATTTT. Amino acids: CASGGVGGRSNQPQHF.

The V gene is TRBV11-2, the J gene TRBJ2-3; 9 positions match TRBD2. The CDR3 is 16 residues long. V was clipped by 4 bases and J by 0 bases; unmatched bases: 5. Looked up from germline, CDR1 is SGHAT and CDR2 is FQNNGV. The CDR3 bases are TGTGCCAGCAGCTCCCTGACTAGCGGTAGCACAGATACGCAGTATTTT. Encoded protein: CASSSLTSGSTDTQYF.

CDR3 sequence: CSAPPWTGESEAFF. The CDR3 DNA follows: TGCAGTGCGCCTCCCTGGACAGGGGAATCTGAAGCTTTCTTT. The gene calls are TRBV20-1 and TRBJ1-1; 9 bases fit TRBD1. V was clipped by 6 bases and J by 6 bases; unmatched bases: 11. This CDR3 comprises 14 residues. Germline V CDR1 and CDR2: DFQATT, SNEGSKA (reference sequence).

Only a few counts were recorded for this clonotype. The chain recombines TRBV12-3 or TRBV12-4 with TRBJ2-3, with 9 bases matching TRBD2. Germline trimming cut 6 bases from V and 6 bases from J; bases unmatched to any gene: 22. The CDR3 length is 19 residues. This chain's CDR3 is CASSRPGREGYLISDTQYF. The CDR3 region has the DNA TGTGCCAGCAGCCGGCCGGGGCGGGAGGGCTACTTGATTTCGGATACGCAGTATTTT.

The gene calls are TRBV18 and TRBJ2-3; a possible D gene is TRBD2 (5 bases). The CDR3 sequence is 17 residues long. Trimming left V 3 bases short and J 2 bases short, with 18 bases between. CDR1 is KGHSH, CDR2 LQKENI, per germline. The DNA of the CDR3 is TGTGCCAGCTCACCTGTGACGGGGTCCACCTTCACAGATACGCAGTATTTT. Residues: CASSPVTGSTFTDTQYF.

In this sample, this clonotype turned up a few times. The J gene is TRBJ1-1, the V gene TRBV10-3; D is ambiguous. The V end was cut by 11 bases, the J end by 4 bases, with 14 bases between. The CDR3 covers 12 residues. Germline lookup yields CDR1 ENHRY and CDR2 SYGVKD. CDR3: CAAQSVGTEAFF. The CDR3, as DNA: TGTGCCGCTCAGAGTGTTGGCACTGAAGCTTTCTTT.

This chain connects TRBV7-9 to TRBJ2-2; possible D gene TRBD2, 5 bases. CDR1 SEHNR and CDR2 FQNEAQ come from the germline V gene (reference sequence). Deletions cut 6 bases from V and 0 bases from J, with 14 bases between. CDR3 size: 16 residues. CDR3: CASREGGSANTGELFF. The CDR3, as DNA: TGTGCCAGCAGAGAGGGCGGGTCGGCGAACACCGGGGAGCTGTTTTTT.

In this sample, this clonotype turned up a few times. The chain links TRBV24-1 to TRBJ1-5; 7 bases map to TRBD1. V was pared by 5 bases and J by 7 bases, with 4 bases of the junction left unmatched. The germline V gene encodes CDR1 KGHDR and CDR2 SFDVKD. The CDR3 runs to 13 residues. For the CDR3, the DNA is TGTGCCACCAGTGGACAGGGTGTCCAGCCCCAGCATTTT. Translated: CATSGQGVQPQHF.

This chain connects TRBV7-8 to TRBJ1-5; 8 bases match TRBD1. From germline, CDR1 is SGHVS and CDR2 FQNEAQ. The V and J ends lost 1 base and 2 bases, in that order; junction bases with no gene match: 13. CDR3 size: 19 residues. CDR3 DNA sequence: TGTGCCAGCAGCTTAGGTTCCCCCAGGGGGCGAATTCGCAATCAGCCCCAGCATTTT. Protein sequence: CASSLGSPRGRIRNQPQHF.

This clonotype appeared a few times. The chain links TRBV2 to TRBJ2-1, with TRBD1 identical over 12 bases. This CDR3 is 15 amino acids long. J was trimmed by 6 bases and V by 6 bases; bases with no gene match: 6. Germline V CDR1 and CDR2: SNHLY, FYNNEI. The CDR3 here is CASRGGQGALNEQFF. The CDR3 nucleotides are TGTGCCAGCAGGGGGGGACAGGGGGCCCTCAATGAGCAGTTCTTC.

This clonotype has just a few counts. V gene TRBV7-2 combines with J gene TRBJ1-6; tentatively, D is TRBD1 (6 bases). The CDR3 has 14 residues. The germline V gene encodes CDR1 SGHTA and CDR2 FQGNSA. V gave up 4 bases and J gave up 8 bases, with 12 bases separating them. CDR3 nucleotide sequence: TGTGCCAGCAGCTACGGGACAACCTATTCACCCCTCCACTTT. Encoded protein: CASSYGTTYSPLHF.

V and J are TRBV5-1 and TRBJ2-4; 7 bases match TRBD1. The CDR3 loop spans 19 amino acids. The trim removed 0 bases at V and 0 bases at J, leaving 12 bases unmatched. Germline loops: CDR1 SGHRS, CDR2 YFSETQ. The DNA of the CDR3 is TGCGCCAGCAGCTTGGACCCGACAGGGTTCGGGCGAGCCAAAAACATTCAGTACTTC. This encodes CASSLDPTGFGRAKNIQYF. The full variable domain, completed using reference TRBV5-1 and TRBJ2-4, is KAGVTQTPRYLIKTRGQQVTLSCSPISGHRSVSWYQQTPGQGLQFLFEYFSETQRNKGNFPGRFSGRQFSNSRSEMNVSTLELGDSALYLCASSLDPTGFGRAKNIQYFGAGTRLSVL.

V is TRBV12-3 or TRBV12-4 and J is TRBJ1-4; a possible D gene is TRBD1 (5 bases). This CDR3 region has 14 residues. V lost 3 bases to trimming and J lost 4 bases, with 9 bases between them. CDR3 sequence reads: CASSLWGINEKLFF. The CDR3 DNA reads as TGTGCCAGCAGTTTGTGGGGGATTAATGAAAAACTGTTTTTT.

This clonotype has ten or more counts. The V gene is TRBV3-1, the J gene TRBJ2-3, with D perhaps matching TRBD1 (6 bases). Germline lookup yields CDR1 LGHDT and CDR2 YNNKEL (reference sequence). The V end was cut by 3 bases, the J end by 0 bases, with 10 bases between. The CDR3 has 15 residues. The CDR3, as DNA: TGTGCCAGCAGCCAGACAAGGGGGAGCACAGATACGCAGTATTTT. Protein: CASSQTRGSTDTQYF.